This TCR beta chain comes out of a study of blood T cell repertoires in COVID-19. The overall study: Whether acute or convalescent, the COVID-19 samples came from the United States, Italy and Spain. T cells, B-cell-depleted T cells, or PBMCs provided the cDNA or gDNA that served as material.

The CDR3 sequence is 14 residues long. V dropped 4 bases and J dropped 5; count of bases not matched to a gene: 5. Germline V gene data show CDR1 as LGHDT and CDR2 as YNNKEL (reference sequence). Sequencing was performed with immunoSEQ multiplex PCR; in TCRdb, only in-frame clones are kept and a portion is missing. This sample has tens of thousands of clones, with about 73% found just once. The chain joins TRBV3-1 (or the pseudogene TRBV3-2) to TRBJ1-1; 9 bases are a match to TRBD1. The source of this sequence is a man aged 45-65 years with active or convalescent COVID-19. Sequencing was performed on peripheral blood. CDR3 coding DNA: TGTGCCAGCAGCCGCGACAGGGGGGGGACTGAAGCTTTCTTT. Translated: CASSRDRGGTEAFF.